What follows is one TCR beta chain and its context. The antigen it recognizes is unknown. Qualities for individual bases were not recorded, and no much larger clone is one base off. In total, 630 or so healthy bone marrow donors made up the cohort. All cohort members were sampled while nominally healthy, although unrecorded immune exposures were likely present. The donor was CMV seropositive and was included in the group of around 300 seropositive cohort members. A peripheral blood sample was provided by each donor, and peripheral blood mononuclear cells were used for TCR beta sequencing. Genomic DNA was extracted from the blood cell samples with the Qiagen DNeasy Blood Extraction Kit. The record originates from a study of cytomegalovirus exposure and HLA in healthy donors (dated by TCRdb to about 2017). Background for the entire study: An earlier analysis of some 620 of the donors reported about 260 Gb of sequence data and 90 million to 120 million unique TCR beta sequences obtained from approximately 180 million T cells. An early release covering around 630 HLA-typed donors comprised about 290 gigabases of sequencing data and around 85 million unique TCR sequences. Of the 300 to 450 genotyped donors, 65% to 90% fell in the genetic ancestry cluster associated with self-reported Caucasian donors. The study aimed to test whether cataloging public T cell receptors could reveal signatures of past pathogen exposure. The T cell repertoires of 666 subjects were profiled by immunosequencing and related to cytomegalovirus serostatus. Along with the approximately 600-subject first cohort, a separate validation cohort of over a hundred different subjects was used. The study combined high-throughput TCR immunosequencing, statistical association of individual TCRs with disease status, and machine learning to predict cytomegalovirus infection status. In a later analysis, previously published TCR beta repertoires from about 670 donors were re-analyzed and high-resolution HLA genotyping was added so that TCR occurrence patterns could be studied. In the later analysis, no new phenotypic data were used to find candidate immune exposures; instead, reliance was placed on TCR beta sequences and their occurrence across donors. An earlier analysis of 500 to 650 of the donors applied high-throughput TCR beta sequencing to assess whether each TCR beta V gene segment acted as functional or pseudogenic. Donor age, sex, ethnicity and CMV serostatus were compiled alongside the repertoire data. Genome-wide SNP genotypes for about 55% of the roughly 670 donors were used in a later genetic analysis, which treated that subset as a discovery cohort. All discovery cohort repertoires had been generated on a single sequencing platform. Both class I and class II loci were covered by HLA typing, at four-digit resolution. Typing coverage varied by locus: roughly 629-630 donors for A, B, C, DRB1 and DQB1; roughly 520 for DQA1; more than 600 for DPA1; 450 to 480 for DPB1. A handful of DR-DQ haplotypes were handled as single units for association and clustering because linkage in the cohort was strong. Across around 400 genotyped donors of the cohort, an average of approximately 200,000 unique TCR beta nucleotide sequences per donor were sequenced, and roughly 20% of those sequences were non-productive.

What the study reported, not specific to this receptor: When HLA alleles, especially DR and DQ, strongly co-occurred, TCR associations were difficult to assign to individual alleles. In a later analysis, around 17,000 TCR beta sequences were associated with specific HLA alleles at a false discovery rate of 0.05. The sequencing pipeline was judged likely to have produced a cluster of highly shared sequence variants as a technical artifact. Because the 87-base-pair reads could not distinguish some IMGT-functional V segments, including TRBV6-2 and TRBV6-3, those segments were excluded. A later analysis found that HLA-associated TCR beta chains were more clonally expanded and had lower generation probabilities than equally common non-associated chains. Most CMV-associated TCR beta chains appeared to be HLA-restricted in a later analysis, and the HLA associations seemed to be driven largely by CMV exposure. Sequencing depth was assumed to be roughly uniform across donors in the presence/absence analyses, though that assumption may not hold. The authors suggested that the approach could potentially be extended to other disease states and immunological phenotypes. In a later analysis, TCR association rates were found to vary across HLA loci, with the most associated TCRs seen for DRB1 alleles and the fewest for HLA-C alleles. The study listed approximately 160 TCR beta chains as associated with cytomegalovirus. Broadly in line with IMGT annotations, most TCR beta V segments showed up in productive rearrangements about 90% or about 30% of the time in an earlier analysis of roughly 590 of the donors. Because some donors lacked HLA typing at each locus, the association tests relied only on the typed subset. A further reported finding was that TCR beta sequences accurately predicted the HLA-A and HLA-B alleles for most subjects in the first cohort. Because counts were too low, around 18 rarely observed V segments, including chromosome 9 orphons, were left out of the earlier analysis of a few hundred of the donors. In a later genetic analysis, a missense DCLRE1C variant was associated with V-gene and J-gene trimming of TCR beta chains, and the association was replicated in an independent cohort. Immune exposure information for the cohort was limited to CMV serostatus. Linkage disequilibrium might explain the correlated functional status among segregating V segments, but an unknown experimental factor could not be excluded. In a later analysis, several top co-occurrence clusters were reported to appear linked to parvovirus B19, influenza, CMV and Epstein-Barr virus. Three of the identified cytomegalovirus-associated TCR beta chains were confirmed in vitro to be specific for cytomegalovirus antigens. The classifier was reported to diagnose cytomegalovirus status with high specificity and sensitivity in both the original and validation cohorts. According to a later genetic analysis, donors in an Asian-associated ancestry cluster had fewer N-insertions in productive TCRs than the approximately 670-donor mean. This cohort had only TCR beta chains sequenced, and the lack of alpha or paired-chain data limited which features could be detected. Across donors, most TCR sequences were observed very rarely, whereas some public TCRs were present in many individuals.

The V and J ends are trimmed by 9 bases and 6 bases, leaving 18 bases between them. Inclusive of the bounding cysteine and phenylalanine, the CDR3 is 14 residues long. This entry keeps only the CDR3 DNA: 42 bases, framed from base 1. CDR1 and CDR2 are drawn from the germline V gene: LGHNT, FRNRAP. The library was built by means of the immunoSEQ multiplex PCR assay. For the multiplex PCR, a mixture combining 60 forward primers for TCR Vbeta segments and 13 reverse primers for TCR Jbeta segments was used. Amplification of the CDR3 region of rearranged TCR beta genes was performed with a multiplex PCR assay on genomic DNA. On the Illumina HiSeq System, the amplified TCR beta libraries were sequenced as 87-base-pair reads. Regarding the original processing steps: A later analysis counted about 80 million unique TCR beta chains across the 666 repertoires, and 9 million to 14 million of these chains were shared by at least two donors. To remove PCR and sequencing errors, raw reads were error-corrected and collapsed into unique sequences using a nearest-neighbor algorithm that merged closely related sequences. Alignment of CDR3 sequences to IMGT reference sequences was used to assign V, D and J gene segments. For a sequence to be retained, a match of at least six nucleotides to both a V gene segment and a J gene segment was required. A rearrangement counted as productive if the CDR3 had no stop codons and remained in frame with V and J, and every other rearrangement counted as non-productive. Following IMGT convention, CDR3 was defined as the stretch from the second conserved V-encoded cysteine to the conserved J-encoded phenylalanine. The earlier analysis of 550 to 650 of the donors excluded any sequence lacking an unambiguous match to a single V gene segment. An earlier analysis of some 500 of the donors classified V segments as functional when productive rearrangements were above 56.7% and as segregating when the standard deviation between donors was above 5%. To diagnose cytomegalovirus status from the catalog of TCR beta chain sequences, a statistical classification framework was built. In a later analysis, V and J genes were assigned by comparing TCR nucleotide sequences against IMGT/GENE-DB human TR gene sequences. In a later analysis, CDR3 sequences and most-parsimonious VDJ recombination scenarios were assigned using the TCRdist pipeline. In a later analysis, every TCR beta chain was defined by the combination of its CDR3 amino acid sequence and its V-gene family, and reads without a unique V-gene family were dropped. As a way to deal with suspected cross-contamination and a sequencing artifact, a later analysis dropped roughly 600 nucleotide sequences that were highly shared and had low generation probability. In a later analysis, a clonal expansion index for each public chain was calculated from normalized within-repertoire ranks of inferred template counts. Generation probabilities in a later analysis came from a VDJ recombination model fitted to out-of-frame rearrangements, and those results were checked against IGoR. In a later analysis, hypergeometric tests were used to score TCR-TCR, TCR-HLA and TCR-CMV co-occurrence, with a repertoire-size bias correction applied to TCR pairs. To estimate false discovery rates, a later analysis permuted the HLA or CMV assignments 20 times. A later analysis grouped co-occurring TCRs with DBSCAN, adding TCRdist sequence similarity when clustering within HLA-allele-positive subsets. Repertoires with fewer than 30,000 or more than 120,000 public chains were left out of co-occurrence clustering, as were about five repertoires with anomalous nucleotide sharing. The clones in this table, taken by TCRdb from immuneACCESS, are in-frame only. Not every clone is retained; where verified, under half of the shortfall comes from an unresolved V gene, and the cause of the rest is unknown. From that table come the V and J calls and clone size; the DNA was used to work out D and trimming. The sample records about 98,000 clones, around 80% of which are singletons. The ten most abundant clones make up about a tenth of the sample.

The sequence came from a man younger than 35 in good health and CMV-seropositive. The sequenced sample consisted of PBMCs. The rearranged segments are TRBV12-5 and TRBJ2-1, with TRBD2 perhaps the D gene, on 6 matching bases. The bases read TGTGCTAGCGGACTAAGCATTGCCGGCAATGAGCAGTTCTTC. This encodes CASGLSIAGNEQFF.